A single sample gave rise to the 23 T cell receptor beta chains below, sequenced in a study of glioma-infiltrating T cells after dendritic cell vaccination. TCRdb's table, derived via immunoSEQ multiplex PCR, lists solely in-frame clones and lacks some. The sample shows under 100,000 clones, about 80% of them seen only once. The sample was blood, taken before dendritic cell vaccination. The receptor set was obtained from a human donor with glioblastoma.

The chain combines TRBV5-5 with TRBJ1-2; D is perhaps TRBD1 (6 bases). V lost 3 bases and J 2 bases, leaving 11 bases between the germline ends. Germline CDR1 is SGHKS and CDR2 is YYEKEE (reference sequence). The CDR3 loop spans 14 amino acids. CDR3 in DNA: TGTGCCAGCAGCTGGGGGGGGGCAAACTATGGCTACACCTTC. It codes for CASSWGGANYGYTF. Full variable domain (rest looked up from reference TRBV5-5 and TRBJ1-2): DAGVTQSPTHLIKTRGQQVTLRCSPISGHKSVSWYQQVLGQGPQFIFQYYEKEERGRGNFPDRFSARQFPNYSSELNVNALLLGDSALYLCASSWGGANYGYTFGSGTRLTVV.

Only one count was recorded for this clone. At one end, the junction sequence differs from germline, possibly due to a read error. The V call is TRBV6-5, the J call TRBJ2-6; possibly TRBD1 for D (5 bases). Germline V gives CDR1 MNHEY, CDR2 SVGAGI. This CDR3 spans 16 amino acids. CDR3: CASSWTVNSGANVPTF. CDR3 nucleotides: TGTGCCAGCAGTTGGACGGTGAACTCTGGGGCCAACGTCCCGACTTTC.

This chain uses TRBV7-2 with TRBJ2-1, with D maybe TRBD2 (6 bases). The germline V and J ends were trimmed by 4 bases and 4 bases, with 20 bases remaining between them. This CDR3 comprises 17 residues. Germline CDR1 SGHTA, CDR2 FQGNSA. The CDR3 DNA sequence: TGTGCCAGCAGCTCGACCCCGGGGGTAGCGGTATACAATGAGCAGTTCTTC. Translating it yields CASSSTPGVAVYNEQFF.

This clone was counted between two and nine times. This rearrangement joins TRBV6-1 to TRBJ1-1; TRBD1 agrees at 7 bases. With 6 bases clipped from V and 4 bases from J, the junction kept 8 bases outside the gene matches. CDR1 MNHNS and CDR2 SASEGT come from the germline V gene. The CDR3 extends over 14 amino acids. In nucleotides, the CDR3 is TGTGCCAGCAGCTTAGGAGGGGGCGGCACTGAAGCTTTCTTT. Its protein product is CASSLGGGGTEAFF.

CDR3 region: CAWTSGLTNEKLFF. The CDR3 region has the DNA TGTGCCTGGACCTCAGGGCTGACTAATGAAAAACTGTTTTTT. The chain couples TRBV30 to TRBJ1-4; weak D call: TRBD1 (5 bases). The CDR3 sequence is 14 residues long. Deletions cut 4 bases from V and 2 bases from J, with 11 bases between. Germline CDR1 and CDR2: GTSNPN and SVGIG (reference sequence).

V gene TRBV7-8 combines with J gene TRBJ2-4, with TRBD1 matching 7 bases. J gave up 1 base and V 4 bases, and 4 bases lay outside the gene matches. Looked up from germline, CDR1 is SGHVS and CDR2 is FQNEAQ. CDR3 length: 15 residues. Written as DNA, the CDR3 is TGTGCCAGCAGCTCAGAGACAGGGGCCAAAAACATTCAGTACTTC. It yields the protein CASSSETGAKNIQYF. The entire variable domain, with the rest obtained from reference TRBV7-8 and TRBJ2-4, is as follows: GAGVSQSPRYKVAKRGQDVALRCDPISGHVSLFWYQQALGQGPEFLTYFQNEAQLDKSGLPSDRFFAERPEGSVSTLKIQRTQQEDSAVYLCASSSETGAKNIQYFGAGTRLSVL.

This clone appeared a few times. The chain links TRBV4-2 to TRBJ1-6; a weak D match, TRBD1 (6 bases). The V end lost 5 bases, the J end lost 8 bases, and 16 bases lay between the germline ends. CDR3 size: 15 residues. Germline-derived CDR1 and CDR2 are LGHNA and YNFKEQ. Written as DNA, the CDR3 is TGTGCCAGCAGCACGGAGACAGGTCTTCATTCACCCCTCCACTTT. It encodes CASSTETGLHSPLHF.

The chain combines TRBV25-1 with TRBJ2-3; possibly TRBD1 for D (6 bases). The CDR3 contains 17 residues. V was pared by 1 base and J by 2 bases, with 16 bases between. The V gene's germline CDR1 is MGHDK and CDR2 SYGVNS. CDR3 in DNA: TGTGCCAGCAGTGAATGGTTTGTGGGGGCCGACACAGATACGCAGTATTTT. This encodes CASSEWFVGADTDTQYF.

The V gene is TRBV28, the J gene TRBJ2-5; 9 bases line up with TRBD2. This CDR3 is 16 amino acids long. J gave up 1 base and V 3 bases, and 6 bases lay outside the gene matches. Germline CDR1 reads MDHEN; CDR2 reads SYDVKM. CDR3 protein: CASSFPLAGIQETQYF. In DNA form, the CDR3 reads TGTGCCAGCAGTTTTCCCCTAGCGGGGATCCAAGAGACCCAGTACTTC.

The gene calls are TRBV10-2 and TRBJ2-7; 12 bases are a match to TRBD1. The CDR3 is made up of 13 amino acids. With V trimmed by 10 bases and J by 7 bases, 8 bases remained unmatched. Germline V CDR1 and CDR2: WSHSY, SAAADI. The CDR3 nucleotides are TGCGCCACGGGACAGGGGGCAGGTTGGGAGCAGTACTTC. It translates to CATGQGAGWEQYF.

The V gene is TRBV27, the J gene TRBJ2-7; D is unresolved. Germline CDR1 reads MNHEY; CDR2 reads SMNVEV (reference sequence). The CDR3 loop spans 14 amino acids. Trimming took 6 bases from V and 0 from J, leaving 12 bases between them. CDR3 protein: CASRSRYSSYEQYF. CDR3 sequence (DNA): TGTGCCAGCAGGTCCAGGTATAGCTCCTACGAGCAGTACTTC.

This clone was counted once. Written as DNA, the CDR3 is TGCGCCAGCAGCGGCACTAGCGGGAGGGCCAACGATGAGCAGTTCTTC. It translates to CASSGTSGRANDEQFF. V is TRBV5-1 and J is TRBJ2-1, with 13 bases that match TRBD2. The CDR3 covers 16 residues. Germline V gives CDR1 SGHRS, CDR2 YFSETQ. With V trimmed by 4 bases and J by 8 bases, 9 bases remained unmatched. Together with reference TRBV5-1 and TRBJ2-1, the CDR3 gives the full variable domain: KAGVTQTPRYLIKTRGQQVTLSCSPISGHRSVSWYQQTPGQGLQFLFEYFSETQRNKGNFPGRFSGRQFSNSRSEMNVSTLELGDSALYLCASSGTSGRANDEQFFGPGTRLTVL.

The chain carries TRBV25-1 and TRBJ1-6, with D possibly being TRBD1 (5 bases). This CDR3 is 15 amino acids long. CDR1 MGHDK and CDR2 SYGVNS come from the germline V gene. V shed 7 bases and J shed 9 bases, with 19 bases lying between them. The CDR3 DNA follows: TGTGCCAGCACTTTCTCCGGGGGACCGGGTTCACCCCTCCACTTT. The encoded protein is CASTFSGGPGSPLHF.

This clone is classed as large. V usage is TRBV7-9 and J usage is TRBJ1-1, with 10 bases matching TRBD1. Germline assignment: CDR1 SEHNR and CDR2 FQNEAQ (reference sequence). This CDR3 is 15 amino acids long. Trimming cost V 4 bases and J 3 bases; bases outside gene matches: 5. CDR3 amino acids: CASSSGGTGDTEAFF. The CDR3 DNA is TGTGCCAGCAGCTCCGGCGGGACAGGGGACACTGAAGCTTTCTTT.

The chain links TRBV7-3 to TRBJ2-7; 11 nucleotides match TRBD2. V shed 5 bases, J shed 2 bases, and the junction held 5 bases outside the gene matches. The germline V gene encodes CDR1 SGHTA and CDR2 FQGTGA. There are 15 residues in the CDR3. The CDR3 spells CASSTGTSGTYEQYF. The CDR3 DNA reads as TGTGCCAGCAGCACCGGGACTAGCGGAACCTACGAGCAGTACTTC. The full variable domain, completed using reference TRBV7-3 and TRBJ2-7, is GAGVSQTPSNKVTEKGKYVELRCDPISGHTALYWYRQSLGQGPEFLIYFQGTGAADDSGLPNDRFFAVRPEGSVSTLKIQRTERGDSAVYLCASSTGTSGTYEQYFGPGTRLTVT.

This clone was picked up a small number of times. The CDR3 sequence: CASSLYGGSLVGTQYF. In DNA form, the CDR3 reads TGTGCCAGCAGCTTGTACGGTGGGAGCCTGGTTGGTACGCAGTATTTT. The V gene is TRBV7-3, the J gene TRBJ2-3; TRBD2 is a possible D gene (5 bases). Trimming cost V 3 bases and J 8 bases, with 21 bases left between them. Germline CDR1 is SGHTA and CDR2 is FQGTGA. The CDR3 has 16 amino acids.

DNA of the CDR3: TGTGCCAGCAGCTTAGCAGAGGGACAGTTCTACGGCTACACCTTC. As protein: CASSLAEGQFYGYTF. This chain connects TRBV7-9 to TRBJ1-2, with 7 positions matching TRBD1. This CDR3 comprises 15 residues. Looked up from germline, CDR1 is SEHNR and CDR2 is FQNEAQ (reference sequence). Trimming at V came to 0 bases and at J to 8 bases, leaving 9 bases not matched to a gene.

V usage is TRBV18 and J usage is TRBJ2-5; 8 positions agree with TRBD2. Germline values: CDR1 KGHSH, CDR2 LQKENI. This CDR3 has 15 residues. The junction had 5 bases not matched to a gene; V was cut back by 3 bases and J by 2 bases. This chain's CDR3 is CASSPKLAVQETQYF. CDR3 DNA sequence: TGTGCCAGCTCACCCAAACTAGCGGTTCAAGAGACCCAGTACTTC.

The V and J genes are TRBV5-6 and TRBJ2-7; D gene ambiguous. Trimming cost V 0 bases and J 7 bases, with 8 bases left between them. Germline CDR1 and CDR2: SGHDT and YYEEEE. The CDR3 is made up of 12 amino acids. CDR3 DNA sequence: TGTGCCAGCAGCTTGGTGGCGGCTGAGCAGTACTTC. Protein sequence: CASSLVAAEQYF.

CDR3 sequence (DNA): TGCGCCAGCAGCTTAGCGGACCCTAATGAAAAACTGTTTTTT. Translated, it gives CASSLADPNEKLFF. The V gene is TRBV5-1, the J gene TRBJ1-4, with unresolved D. This CDR3 has 14 amino acids. The V end lost 2 bases, the J end lost 3 bases, and 8 bases lay between the germline ends. Germline V gives CDR1 SGHRS, CDR2 YFSETQ.

The V call is TRBV19, the J call TRBJ1-2, with unresolved D. Germline values: CDR1 LNHDA, CDR2 SQIVND (reference sequence). The V and J ends lost 6 bases and 6 bases respectively, with 14 bases between them. The CDR3 is 13 amino acids. DNA of the CDR3: TGTGCCAGTAGCCCTCAGTCCTTTAATGGCTACACCTTC. Amino acid sequence: CASSPQSFNGYTF.

This clone turned up a few times. The genes are TRBV7-2 and TRBJ1-4; D is undetermined. Trimming removed 4 bases at V and 0 bases at J, with 3 bases between. CDR1 and CDR2 from the germline V gene are SGHTA and FQGNSA. The CDR3 covers 13 residues. The CDR3 bases are TGTGCCAGCAGCTCTACAACTAATGAAAAACTGTTTTTT. Translating gives CASSSTTNEKLFF.

J is TRBJ2-2 and V is TRBV6-5, with TRBD2 matching over 7 bases. With 5 bases clipped from V and 4 bases from J, the junction kept 7 bases outside the gene matches. CDR1 is MNHEY, CDR2 SVGAGI, per germline. The CDR3 runs to 15 residues. CDR3 sequence reads: CASSSGAQGTGELFF. CDR3 bases: TGTGCCAGCAGTAGCGGGGCCCAGGGCACCGGGGAGCTGTTTTTT.